The sequence of this T cell receptor (beta chain) was determined in a study of T cell responses to AZD1222 COVID-19 vaccine (dated by TCRdb to the early 2020s). Turning to the overall study: TCR sequencing covered 233 trial participants: approximately 200 given two doses of AZD1222 and around 25 given two doses of MenACWY control vaccine. Enrollment into the trials was organized by age into subgroups of 18-55, 56-69 and 70-plus years, and those subgroups contained around 150, 28 and 57 TCR-sequenced participants, respectively. Beyond this particular receptor, the publication reports: Nearly half of unique spike-specific TCRs reportedly recognized epitopes outside regions mutated in the B.1.351 and B.1.1.7 variants. In the small 56-69-year group, the increase in depth fell short of significance, most likely because of low power. Because no day 14 peak-response samples were available, the repertoires could be characterized only after the peak T cell response. After two AZD1222 doses, both the breadth and the depth of spike-specific TCRs were significantly higher than at day 0 and than in MenACWY recipients. Conclusions about previously exposed vaccinees were limited because only six or seven AZD1222 recipients were SARS-CoV-2 seropositive at baseline. The whole spike protein was spanned by vaccine-associated CD4 TCRs, and dominant responses were seen in regions 160-218 and 743-854. Participants were mostly white British, with more females than males. The authors suggested clonal diversity may have been underestimated.

The CDR3 regions of human TCRbeta chains were analyzed by immunosequencing. The paper's data handling went like this. Repertoire TCRs were checked for matches against a reference library of SARS-CoV-2-specific TCRs that had been generated using the MIRA antigen-specificity platform. Breadth meant the fraction of unique TCRs that were SARS-CoV-2-associated, whereas depth meant the fraction of total T cells that were SARS-CoV-2-associated. Using the MIRA data, each spike-specific TCR was assigned both to the spike region to which the TCR was reactive and to a CD4 or CD8 class. Log10-transformed breadth and depth values were compared by one-way ANOVA with Sidak's multiple comparisons tests. The clones in this table, taken by TCRdb from immuneACCESS, are in-frame only. Not every clone is retained; where verified, under half of the shortfall comes from an unresolved V gene, and the cause of the rest is unknown. D and trimming come from the DNA, and the V and J calls and clone size come from that table. In this sample the table shows tens of thousands of clones, about 87% of which occur a single time. The ten biggest clones cover approximately 11% of the sample.

About this clone itself: Its target antigen remains unknown. No per-base quality is available; no much larger clone lies one base away.

Based on the germline V gene, the CDR1 and CDR2 sequences are SGHNT and YENEEA. Trimming takes 4 bases from V and 1 base from J, and the germline ends sit 8 bases apart. The CDR3, cysteine through phenylalanine, is 13 amino acids long. Only the CDR3 DNA stays, 39 bases, in frame from base 1. Reading the label with the study, this specimen's time point is: about 28 days (+/-7) after the second vaccine dose. The sample's treatment or condition label, in plain terms: meningococcal conjugate vaccine given as trial control. Vaccinee samples came from UK trials COV001 and COV002, including a single-blind randomized controlled phase 2/3 trial of AZD1222 (ChAdOx1 nCoV-19) in healthy adults. Trial participant PBMC samples were collected at day 0 and day 28 after the second dose for TCRbeta chain sequencing.

The sequence derives from an adult who received the MenACWY meningococcal vaccine as a control. This chain is built from TRBV11-3 and TRBJ2-7; the best D guess is TRBD2, with 6 bases matching. Sample: peripheral blood, taken 28 days after the second dose of the MenACWY control vaccine. The CDR3 sequence is CASSSGLSYEQYF. The DNA sequence follows: TGTGCCAGCAGCTCGGGACTGTCCTACGAGCAGTACTTC.